The 31 T cell receptor beta chains below come from one sample, sequenced in a study of blood T cell repertoires in COVID-19. The method was immunoSEQ multiplex PCR; TCRdb's version includes in-frame clones alone and lacks a portion of them. The sample shows roughly 180,000 clones, around 88% of them seen only once. Sequences were obtained from PBMCs or T cells enriched from blood (not recorded which). These receptors all stem from a woman between 50 and 59 years old in a cohort exposed to, infected with or recovered from COVID-19 (not recorded which).

This chain uses TRBV19 with TRBJ2-2; 8 nucleotides align to TRBD1. This CDR3 has 14 residues. The V segment lost 7 bases and the J segment 2 bases; nucleotides outside the gene matches: 3. The V gene's germline CDR1 is LNHDA and CDR2 SQIVND (reference sequence). CDR3 DNA sequence: TGTGCCAGTATGGGACAGGCCAACACCGGGGAGCTGTTTTTT. Translated: CASMGQANTGELFF.

The CDR3 region is CASSDRDRGPGYGYTF. CDR3 in DNA: TGTGCCAGCAGTGACCGGGACAGGGGGCCTGGCTATGGCTACACCTTC. V gene TRBV27 combines with J gene TRBJ1-2; 12 bases agree with TRBD1. V shed 5 bases and J 4 bases; nucleotides not matched to a gene: 8. This CDR3 comprises 16 residues. Looked up from germline, CDR1 is MNHEY and CDR2 is SMNVEV (reference sequence).

The genes are TRBV19 and TRBJ2-2, with TRBD2 as a possible D gene (5 bases). Germline lookup yields CDR1 LNHDA and CDR2 SQIVND (reference sequence). V shed 6 bases and J shed 4 bases, with 12 bases lying between them. CDR3 length: 14 residues. The CDR3 sequence: CASSPEAPTGELFF. As DNA, the CDR3 is TGTGCCAGTAGCCCGGAGGCTCCCACCGGGGAGCTGTTTTTT.

This chain links TRBV6-5 with TRBJ1-2; a weak D match, TRBD1 (6 bases). CDR1 and CDR2 from the germline V gene are MNHEY and SVGAGI. Trimming took 4 bases from V and 1 from J, leaving 13 bases between them. CDR3 size: 15 residues. The CDR3 here is CASSSDGQINYGYTF. CDR3 in DNA: TGTGCCAGCAGTTCCGACGGACAGATTAACTATGGCTACACCTTC.

This rearrangement joins TRBV10-1 to TRBJ2-5; D possibly corresponds to TRBD1 (5 bases). The germline V gene has CDR1 WNHNN and CDR2 SYGVQD (reference sequence). The CDR3 contains 15 residues. V lost 5 bases and J 1 base, leaving 14 bases between the germline ends. The CDR3 region is CASSYARVGQETQYF. The CDR3 DNA follows: TGCGCCAGCAGTTATGCCAGGGTCGGCCAAGAGACCCAGTACTTC.

The chain uses TRBV3-1 (or the pseudogene TRBV3-2) and TRBJ2-2; 12 bases fit TRBD2. Germline V gives CDR1 LGHDT, CDR2 YNNKEL (reference sequence). V gave up 1 base and J gave up 7 bases; unmatched junction bases: 4. CDR3 length: 16 amino acids. The CDR3 reads CASSQGLAGAVGELFF. In DNA, the CDR3 is TGTGCCAGCAGCCAAGGACTAGCGGGAGCCGTCGGGGAGCTGTTTTTT.

The J gene is TRBJ1-5, the V gene TRBV24-1, with 9 positions matching TRBD1. V lost 7 bases, J lost 2 bases, and 5 bases stayed unmatched. Germline CDR1 reads KGHDR; CDR2 reads SFDVKD. The CDR3 totals 15 residues. The CDR3 region is CATSPGDRGNQPQHF. In DNA form, the CDR3 reads TGTGCCACCAGCCCCGGGGACAGGGGCAATCAGCCCCAGCATTTT.

This clone was seen a single time. The chain recombines TRBV28 with TRBJ1-1; D gene ambiguous. V was clipped by 2 bases and J by 1 base, with 32 bases between them. Germline V CDR1 and CDR2: MDHEN, SYDVKM. This CDR3 is built from 22 residues. The CDR3 here is CASSLTGFKTFASGRKNTEAFF. The DNA for the CDR3 is TGTGCCAGCAGTTTAACTGGTTTTAAGACGTTCGCCTCGGGGAGGAAGAACACTGAAGCTTTCTTT.

The chain recombines TRBV28 with TRBJ2-7, with TRBD2 identical over 11 bases. This CDR3 has 16 amino acids. V lost 3 bases to trimming and J lost 6 bases; unmatched junction nucleotides: 10. Per the germline V gene, CDR1 is MDHEN and CDR2 is SYDVKM. The CDR3 protein is CASSFPGVLAGVEQYF. As DNA, the CDR3 is TGTGCCAGCAGTTTCCCCGGCGTACTAGCGGGAGTCGAGCAGTACTTC.

The V call is TRBV29-1, the J call TRBJ2-2; TRBD2 agrees at 8 bases. The germline V gene has CDR1 SQVTM and CDR2 ANQGSEA. V dropped 4 bases and J dropped 4; count of bases not matched to a gene: 14. The CDR3 extends over 17 amino acids. The CDR3 DNA reads TGCAGCGTTGGGCGGGGTATACGGGCGGGAGGCACCGGGGAGCTGTTTTTT. It codes for CSVGRGIRAGGTGELFF.

This clone was picked up a small number of times. The chain employs TRBV19 and TRBJ1-5, with 9 bases identical to TRBD1. CDR1 LNHDA and CDR2 SQIVND come from the germline V gene (reference sequence). The CDR3 is 17 residues long. V lost 4 bases, J lost 5 bases, and 12 bases stayed unmatched. The CDR3 spells CASSTPGQGGKDQPQHF. As DNA, the CDR3 is TGTGCCAGTAGTACACCGGGACAGGGAGGGAAGGATCAGCCCCAGCATTTT.

This chain uses TRBV6-6 with TRBJ2-7; 10 nucleotides line up with TRBD1. Germline V gene lookup returns CDR1 MNHNY and CDR2 SVGAGI (reference sequence). The CDR3 covers 14 residues. The junction had 7 bases not matched to a gene; V was cut back by 7 bases and J by 4 bases. For the CDR3, the DNA is TGTGCCAGCATGTCCGGGACAGGGGTTTACGAGCAGTACTTC. Its translation: CASMSGTGVYEQYF.

This clone was seen a handful of times. V and J are TRBV24-1 and TRBJ2-1, with TRBD2 matching 12 bases. CDR3 length: 16 residues. Germline V gives CDR1 KGHDR, CDR2 SFDVKD. Trimming took 4 bases from V and 8 from J; bases not matched to a gene: 8. CDR3 nucleotide sequence: TGTGCCACCAGTGACCCGACTAGCGGGAGAAGGGATGAGCAGTTCTTC. Its translation is CATSDPTSGRRDEQFF.

This clone has just one count. The CDR3 loop reads CASSLSSGGYTSTHNEQFF. In DNA, the CDR3 is TGTGCCAGCAGTTTATCAAGCGGGGGGTATACTTCCACACACAATGAGCAGTTCTTC. The J gene is TRBJ2-1, the V gene TRBV27; 9 nucleotides match TRBD2. The CDR3 loop spans 19 amino acids. The trim removed 0 bases at V and 5 bases at J, leaving 14 bases unmatched. In germline, CDR1 is MNHEY, CDR2 SMNVEV (reference sequence).

On this clone itself: This same CDR3 is encoded by further DNA sequences in the sample. The rearrangement joins TRBV5-6 to TRBJ2-7; 9 bases are a match to TRBD1. The ends lost 2 bases at V and 3 bases at J; junction bases unmatched: 3. CDR1 SGHDT and CDR2 YYEEEE come from the germline V gene. The CDR3 loop spans 14 amino acids. In DNA form, the CDR3 reads TGTGCCAGCAGCTTACAGGGGGCGTTCTACGAGCAGTACTTC. Amino acids: CASSLQGAFYEQYF.

The chain is built from TRBV10-3 and TRBJ2-3; D might be TRBD2 (6 bases). The CDR3 contains 18 residues. Germline lookup yields CDR1 ENHRY and CDR2 SYGVKD. V was trimmed by 2 bases and J by 0 bases, leaving 18 bases between them. This CDR3 is CAISEDPSVRLSTDTQYF. The CDR3 bases are TGTGCCATCAGTGAGGATCCTAGCGTCCGACTGAGCACAGATACGCAGTATTTT.

This clone has a single count. The chain links TRBV11-2 to TRBJ2-7, with TRBD2 as a possible D gene (6 bases). This CDR3 contains 13 residues. The germline V gene encodes CDR1 SGHAT and CDR2 FQNNGV. V was shortened by 3 bases and J by 7 bases, with 13 bases between the two germline ends. CDR3 residues: CASSFGDLGEQYF. The CDR3 nucleotides read TGTGCCAGCAGCTTCGGGGACTTGGGTGAGCAGTACTTC.

This chain connects TRBV28 to TRBJ1-2; 8 nucleotides line up with TRBD1. Germline CDR1 and CDR2: MDHEN and SYDVKM. With 6 bases clipped from V and 8 bases from J, the junction kept 11 bases outside the gene matches. The CDR3 extends over 14 amino acids. The CDR3 nucleotides read TGTGCCAGCAGGCGGGACAGGAGGGATTACGGCTACACCTTC. Its protein product is CASRRDRRDYGYTF.

DNA for the CDR3: TGTGCCAGCGCGATCGGGACAGGACACTACGAGCAGTACTTC. This codes for CASAIGTGHYEQYF. The chain links TRBV2 to TRBJ2-7, with TRBD1 identical over 8 bases. Germline lookup yields CDR1 SNHLY and CDR2 FYNNEI. This CDR3 contains 14 residues. Trimming at V came to 8 bases and at J to 3 bases, leaving 9 bases not matched to a gene. Filled out from reference TRBV2 and TRBJ2-7, the complete variable domain reads EPEVTQTPSHQVTQMGQEVILRCVPISNHLYFYWYRQILGQKVEFLVSFYNNEISEKSEIFDDQFSVERPDGSNFTLKIRSTKLEDSAMYFCASAIGTGHYEQYFGPGTRLTVT.

The chain has TRBV9 and TRBJ1-1; no firm D call. The CDR3 sequence is 13 residues long. V was shortened by 7 bases and J by 1 base, with 11 bases between the two germline ends. Germline assignment: CDR1 SGDLS and CDR2 YYNGEE. CDR3 sequence reads: CASQRQPNTEAFF. CDR3 sequence (DNA): TGTGCCAGCCAGCGCCAGCCGAACACTGAAGCTTTCTTT.

The chain joins TRBV5-1 to TRBJ2-5; D remains unclear. The germline gives CDR1 SGHRS, CDR2 YFSETQ. V was shortened by 0 bases and J by 1 base, with 4 bases between the two germline ends. The CDR3 consists of 13 residues. Here the CDR3 DNA reads TGCGCCAGCAGCTTGGGGCCCCAAGAGACCCAGTACTTC. Translating it yields CASSLGPQETQYF.

The rearrangement links TRBV24-1 to TRBJ2-3; TRBD1 aligns across 9 bases. The germline gives CDR1 KGHDR, CDR2 SFDVKD. This CDR3 region has 17 residues. V lost 4 bases, J lost 1 base, and 8 bases stayed unmatched. CDR3 in DNA: TGTGCCACCAGTGACCTACGGACAGGGGCGGGCACAGATACGCAGTATTTT. Its translation: CATSDLRTGAGTDTQYF.

The chain carries TRBV29-1 and TRBJ2-1, with no clear D. Germline V gene data show CDR1 as SQVTM and CDR2 as ANQGSEA. The CDR3 extends over 12 amino acids. V was clipped by 2 bases and J by 9 bases, with 11 bases between them. DNA for the CDR3: TGCAGCGTTGAACCCACCGGGTCTGAGCAGTTCTTC. Its translation: CSVEPTGSEQFF.

The chain joins TRBV5-1 to TRBJ1-1; a possible D gene is TRBD1 (6 bases). The germline V gene encodes CDR1 SGHRS and CDR2 YFSETQ. The CDR3 is 16 amino acids. Between the trimmed V and J ends, which lost 0 bases and 7 bases, there was a span of 19 bases. The CDR3 DNA follows: TGCGCCAGCAGCTTGGAGGGCCGGGGGGCGCGGGGTGAAGCTTTCTTT. It codes for CASSLEGRGARGEAFF.

This chain's CDR3 is CASSLSGTETYEQYF. CDR3 bases: TGTGCCAGCAGCTTGAGCGGAACTGAGACCTACGAGCAGTACTTC. The gene calls are TRBV11-2 and TRBJ2-7; D might be TRBD2 (5 bases). Between the trimmed V and J ends, which lost 3 bases and 2 bases, there was a span of 14 bases. The CDR3 extends over 15 amino acids. CDR1 is SGHAT and CDR2 is FQNNGV in the germline V gene.

The rearrangement joins TRBV6-6 to TRBJ1-2, with 10 bases identical to TRBD1. This CDR3 contains 16 residues. Germline-derived CDR1 and CDR2 are MNHNY and SVGAGI (reference sequence). Trimming at V came to 8 bases and at J to 4 bases, leaving 13 bases not matched to a gene. The CDR3 reads CASANSGQGFSYGYTF. For the CDR3, the DNA is TGTGCCAGCGCGAATTCGGGACAGGGGTTTTCCTATGGCTACACCTTC.

The CDR3 bases are TGTGCCAGCAGTCGTCGTCTTGGCTACACCTTC. It specifies CASSRRLGYTF. The V gene is TRBV6-2 or TRBV6-3, the J gene TRBJ1-2; no firm D call. CDR3 length: 11 residues. CDR1 and CDR2 from the germline V gene are MNHEY and SVGEGT. With 5 bases removed from V and 7 bases from J, the gap between germline ends came to 8 bases.

The chain has TRBV18 and TRBJ1-4; D is perhaps TRBD1 (5 bases). With 3 bases removed from V and 8 bases from J, the gap between germline ends came to 16 bases. The CDR3 is made up of 15 amino acids. Germline assignment: CDR1 KGHSH and CDR2 LQKENI. The DNA for the CDR3 is TGTGCCAGCTCACCTATCTCGGGGGGAGAAGAAAAACTGTTTTTT. This encodes CASSPISGGEEKLFF.

The CDR3 reads CASSLAGSLGTGGYTF. As DNA, the CDR3 is TGTGCCAGCAGCTTGGCCGGTTCTCTAGGGACAGGTGGCTACACCTTC. The chain is built from TRBV5-8 and TRBJ1-2; 8 bases line up with TRBD1. The CDR3 extends over 16 amino acids. Germline lookup yields CDR1 SGHTS and CDR2 YDEGEE. V lost 0 bases, J lost 7 bases, and 11 bases stayed unmatched.

The rearrangement links TRBV6-5 to TRBJ1-1, with TRBD1 matching over 8 bases. The CDR3 sequence is 14 residues long. Germline loops: CDR1 MNHEY, CDR2 SVGAGI. Trimming took 6 bases from V and 1 from J; bases not matched to a gene: 4. The CDR3 sequence is CASSSTGGNTEAFF. The DNA of the CDR3 is TGTGCCAGCAGCTCAACAGGGGGGAACACTGAAGCTTTCTTT.

The chain carries TRBV18 and TRBJ1-3; no reliable D call. The germline CDR1 and CDR2 sequences are KGHSH and LQKENI. Trimming pared 2 bases from V and 0 bases from J, leaving 11 bases between. This CDR3 comprises 16 residues. CDR3: CASSPIDSSSGNTIYF. As DNA, the CDR3 is TGTGCCAGCTCACCAATTGACTCCAGCTCTGGAAACACCATATATTTT.